This paragraph covers one T cell receptor beta chain sequence. Its antigen is currently unknown. This sample is drawn from a study of cytomegalovirus exposure and HLA in healthy donors. Germline V gene lookup returns CDR1 MDHEN and CDR2 SYDVKM. The V segment lost 11 bases and the J segment 0 bases; nucleotides outside the gene matches: 5. There are 14 residues in the CDR3. This PCR relied on a set of 60 Vbeta primers and 13 Jbeta primers. Sequencing used immunoSEQ multiplex PCR; TCRdb keeps in-frame clones, though not all of them. The sample has 200,000 or so clones; the top ten hold roughly 1.1%. Notes on the study in general: In an earlier analysis, about 87% or about 30%: the productive usage of most TCR beta V segments.

These donors, healthy bone marrow donors, were studied. This chain joins TRBV28 and TRBJ2-2; 8 nucleotides agree with TRBD1. The sequenced sample consisted of PBMCs. The receptor was isolated from a girl aged 2 to 9 in good health and CMV-seropositive. The CDR3 is CALRQGSNTGELFF. In DNA, the CDR3 is TGTGCCTTAAGACAGGGGTCGAACACCGGGGAGCTGTTTTTT.